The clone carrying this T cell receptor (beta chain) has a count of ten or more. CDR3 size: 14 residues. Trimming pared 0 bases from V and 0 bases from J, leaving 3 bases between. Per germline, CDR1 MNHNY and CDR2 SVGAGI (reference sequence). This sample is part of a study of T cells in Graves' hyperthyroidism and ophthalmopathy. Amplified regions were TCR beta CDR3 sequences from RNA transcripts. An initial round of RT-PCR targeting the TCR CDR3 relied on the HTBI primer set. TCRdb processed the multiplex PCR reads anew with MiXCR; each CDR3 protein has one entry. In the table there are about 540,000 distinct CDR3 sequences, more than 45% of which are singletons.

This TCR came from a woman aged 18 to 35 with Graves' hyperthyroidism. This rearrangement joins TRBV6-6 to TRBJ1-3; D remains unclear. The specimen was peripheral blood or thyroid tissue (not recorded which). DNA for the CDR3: TGTGCCAGCAGTTACTCCCGCTCTGGAAACACCATATATTTT. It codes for CASSYSRSGNTIYF.